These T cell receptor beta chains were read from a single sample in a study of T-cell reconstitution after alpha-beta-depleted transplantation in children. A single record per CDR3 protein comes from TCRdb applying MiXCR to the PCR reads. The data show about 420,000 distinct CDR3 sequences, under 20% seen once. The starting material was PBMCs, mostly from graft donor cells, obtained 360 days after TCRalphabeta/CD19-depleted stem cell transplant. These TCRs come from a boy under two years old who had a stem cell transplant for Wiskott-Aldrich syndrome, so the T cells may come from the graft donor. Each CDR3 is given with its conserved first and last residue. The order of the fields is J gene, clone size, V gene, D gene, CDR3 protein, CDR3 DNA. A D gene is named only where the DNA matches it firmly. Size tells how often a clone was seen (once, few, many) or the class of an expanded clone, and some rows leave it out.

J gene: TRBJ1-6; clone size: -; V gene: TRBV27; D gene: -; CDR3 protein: CASSFKGGSPLHF; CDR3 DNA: TGTGCCAGCAGTTTCAAGGGTGGGTCACCCCTCCACTTT
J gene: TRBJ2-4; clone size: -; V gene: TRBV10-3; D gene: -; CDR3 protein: CAISESIGKAKNIQYF; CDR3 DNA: TGTGCCATCAGTGAGTCGATAGGGAAAGCCAAAAACATTCAGTACTTC
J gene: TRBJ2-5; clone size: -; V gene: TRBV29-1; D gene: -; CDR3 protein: CSGAPSWETQYF; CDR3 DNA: TGCAGCGGGGCGCCCTCGTGGGAGACCCAGTACTTC
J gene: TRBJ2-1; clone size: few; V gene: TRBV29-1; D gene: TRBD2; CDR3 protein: CSGAPSGRFYNEQFF; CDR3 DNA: TGCAGCGGAGCCCCTAGCGGGAGATTCTACAATGAGCAGTTCTTC
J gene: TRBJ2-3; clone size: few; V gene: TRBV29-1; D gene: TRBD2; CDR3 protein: CSATGLAGGGTDTQYF; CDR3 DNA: TGCAGCGCCACGGGACTAGCGGGAGGGGGCACAGATACGCAGTATTTT
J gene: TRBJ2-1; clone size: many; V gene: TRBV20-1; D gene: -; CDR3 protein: CSARSSVRNEQFF; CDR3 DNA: TGCAGTGCTAGATCTTCGGTTCGGAATGAGCAGTTCTTC
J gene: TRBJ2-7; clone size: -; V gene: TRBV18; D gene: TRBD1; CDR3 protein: CASSPGTVYYEQYF; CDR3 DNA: TGTGCCAGCTCCCCCGGGACAGTCTACTACGAGCAGTACTTC
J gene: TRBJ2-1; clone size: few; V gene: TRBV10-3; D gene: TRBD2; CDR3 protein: CATDGLAGGNEQFF; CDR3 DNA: TGTGCCACCGACGGACTAGCGGGGGGCAATGAGCAGTTCTTC
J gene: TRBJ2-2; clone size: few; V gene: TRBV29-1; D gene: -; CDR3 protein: CSAHKNTGELFF; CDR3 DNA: TGCAGCGCCCACAAGAACACCGGGGAGCTGTTTTTT
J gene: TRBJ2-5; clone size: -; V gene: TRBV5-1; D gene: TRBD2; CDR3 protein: CASSQGLAGFYTQYF; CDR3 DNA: TGCGCCAGCAGCCAGGGACTAGCGGGGTTTTACACCCAGTACTTC
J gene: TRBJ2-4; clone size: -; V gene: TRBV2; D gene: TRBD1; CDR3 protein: CASSGRDRGLIAKNIQYF; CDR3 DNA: TGTGCCAGCAGTGGCCGGGACAGGGGACTTATAGCCAAAAACATTCAGTACTTC
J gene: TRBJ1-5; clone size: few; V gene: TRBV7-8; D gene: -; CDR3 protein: CASSLKWPASNQPQHF; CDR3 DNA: TGTGCCAGCAGCTTAAAATGGCCAGCTAGCAATCAGCCCCAGCATTTT
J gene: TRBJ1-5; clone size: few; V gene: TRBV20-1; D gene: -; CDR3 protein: CSAQGSPNQPQHF; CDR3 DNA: TGCAGTGCTCAGGGGAGCCCCAATCAGCCCCAGCATTTT
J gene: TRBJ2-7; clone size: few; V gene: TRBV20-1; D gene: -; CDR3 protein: CSAGLGLLGYEQYF; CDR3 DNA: TGCAGTGCGGGTCTAGGTCTCCTCGGCTACGAGCAGTACTTC
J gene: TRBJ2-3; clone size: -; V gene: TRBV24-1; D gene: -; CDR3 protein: CATRDGTDTQYF; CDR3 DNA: TGTGCCACCAGGGACGGCACAGATACGCAGTATTTT
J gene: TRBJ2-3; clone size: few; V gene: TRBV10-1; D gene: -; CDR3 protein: CASAAARGTDTQYF; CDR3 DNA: TGCGCCAGTGCCGCGGCTAGGGGGACAGATACGCAGTATTTT
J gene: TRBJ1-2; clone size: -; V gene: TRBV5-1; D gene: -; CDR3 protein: CASSLFLSQGSESYGYTF; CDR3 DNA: TGCGCCAGCAGCTTGTTTTTGAGCCAGGGGTCTGAATCCTATGGCTACACCTTC